The clone carrying this T cell receptor (beta chain) came up many times. This CDR3 has 13 amino acids. In germline, CDR1 is SGHTA, CDR2 FQGNSA. Trimming stripped 1 base from V and 4 bases from J, with 5 bases between. Documented time point: sample taken at primary tumor resection. The authors sequenced whole RNA from tumor, nontumor lung or frozen PBMC without sorting. The entry originates in a study of spatial heterogeneity in lung cancer. In the study overall: Beta-chain sequences consistently outnumbered alpha-chain sequences in detection. The study observed each unique TCR and UMI combination more than ten times on average in raw reads.

MiXCR was run by TCRdb on the 5' RACE reads, yielding one entry per CDR3 protein. The table records tens of thousands of distinct CDR3 sequences, approximately 8.9% of them present only once. Material: PBMCs, obtained at surgery. The chain has TRBV7-2 and TRBJ1-5; D unclear. The source is a female donor with early-stage non-small cell lung cancer. The CDR3 here is CASSLGINQPQHF. DNA of the CDR3: TGTGCCAGCAGCTTAGGCATAAATCAGCCCCAGCATTTT.